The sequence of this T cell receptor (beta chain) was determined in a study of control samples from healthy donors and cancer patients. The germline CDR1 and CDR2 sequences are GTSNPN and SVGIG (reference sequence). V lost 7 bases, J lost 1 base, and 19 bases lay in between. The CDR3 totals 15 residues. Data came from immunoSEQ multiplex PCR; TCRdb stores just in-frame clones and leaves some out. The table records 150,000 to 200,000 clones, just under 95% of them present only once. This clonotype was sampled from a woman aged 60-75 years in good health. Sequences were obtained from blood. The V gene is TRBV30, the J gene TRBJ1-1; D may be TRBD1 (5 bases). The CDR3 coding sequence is TGTGCCTCCCTGACAGTGGGGAGGAAGAACACTGAAGCTTTCTTT. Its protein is CASLTVGRKNTEAFF.